This T cell receptor (beta chain) was recorded in a study of patients and donors after allogeneic stem cell transplantation. MiXCR was run by TCRdb on the RT-PCR reads, yielding one entry per CDR3 protein. The data contain hundreds of thousands of distinct CDR3 sequences, 15% to 20% of them seen just once; the ten biggest clones take up less than 9.5%. This CDR3 region has 16 residues. V dropped 6 bases and J dropped 2; count of bases not matched to a gene: 12. This clonotype occurred a few times. V and J are TRBV12-3 or TRBV12-4 and TRBJ2-5; 7 positions match TRBD2. Source material: blood, either unsorted or a sorted T cell fraction (not recorded which). The sequence came from a human donor who was either an allogeneic HSCT recipient or a stem cell or donor lymphocyte infusion donor (not recorded which). It is not recorded whose cells these are; they may come from a transplant donor. As DNA, the CDR3 is TGTGCCAGCAGGGACGGGGACGCCGGGGGGCAAGAGACCCAGTACTTC. It yields the protein CASRDGDAGGQETQYF.